This TCR beta chain was captured by sequencing in a study of T cell responses to AZD1222 COVID-19 vaccine. Whole-study findings and limits: AZD1222 recipients seropositive at baseline numbered only five or six. Among spike-specific TCRs, nearly half reportedly target unmutated variant regions. Donors in the cohort were predominantly white British and more often female, and clonal diversity was possibly underestimated.

In this sample, this clone turned up once. The antigen is unknown. The V and J ends lost 4 bases and 1 base, in that order; junction bases with no gene match: 4. This CDR3 region has 15 residues. CDR1 is LGHDT, CDR2 YNNKEL, per germline (reference sequence). The method was immunoSEQ multiplex PCR; TCRdb's version includes in-frame clones alone and lacks a portion of them. The top ten hold roughly 4.6% of the sample, which has 150,000 or so clones, 90% to 95% seen once. Specimen: peripheral blood, collected 28 days after the second AZD1222 dose. V and J are TRBV3-1 (or the pseudogene TRBV3-2) and TRBJ1-5; 7 bases are shared with TRBD1. The sequence came from an adult who received the AZD1222 COVID-19 vaccine. In DNA, the CDR3 is TGTGCCAGCAGCCCGCAACAGGGGAGCAATCAGCCCCAGCATTTT. This sequence encodes CASSPQQGSNQPQHF.